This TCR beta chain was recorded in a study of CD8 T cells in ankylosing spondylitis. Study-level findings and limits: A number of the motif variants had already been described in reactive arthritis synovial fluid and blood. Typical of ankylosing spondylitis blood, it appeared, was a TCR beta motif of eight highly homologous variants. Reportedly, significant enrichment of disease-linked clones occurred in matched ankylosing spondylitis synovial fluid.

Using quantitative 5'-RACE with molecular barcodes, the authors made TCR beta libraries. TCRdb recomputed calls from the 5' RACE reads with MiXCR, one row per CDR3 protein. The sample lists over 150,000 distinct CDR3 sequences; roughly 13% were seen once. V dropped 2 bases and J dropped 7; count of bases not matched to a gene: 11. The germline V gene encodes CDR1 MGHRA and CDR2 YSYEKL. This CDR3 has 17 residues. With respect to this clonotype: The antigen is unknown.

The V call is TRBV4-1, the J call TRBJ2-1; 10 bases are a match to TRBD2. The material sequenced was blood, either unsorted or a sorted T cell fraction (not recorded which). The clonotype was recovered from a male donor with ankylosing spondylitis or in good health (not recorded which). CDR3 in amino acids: CASSQHMSGGASNEQFF. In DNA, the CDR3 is TGCGCCAGCAGCCAACACATGAGCGGGGGGGCCAGTAATGAGCAGTTCTTC.